This T cell receptor beta chain came from a study of cytomegalovirus exposure and HLA in healthy donors (dated by TCRdb to 2015 to 2018). Some background on the complete study: An earlier analysis of roughly 500 of the donors reported over 250 Gb of sequence data and around 100 million unique TCR beta sequences obtained from roughly 180 million T cells. An early release that covered some 640 HLA-typed donors contained approximately 300 gigabases of sequencing data and tens of millions of unique TCR sequences. Among the approximately 400 genotyped donors, about 85% belonged to the genetic ancestry cluster associated with self-reported Caucasian donors. The study aimed to test whether cataloging public T cell receptors could reveal signatures of past pathogen exposure. The T cell repertoires of about 700 subjects were profiled by immunosequencing and related to cytomegalovirus serostatus. Besides the first cohort of roughly 700 subjects, a separate validation cohort made up of roughly 130 different subjects was used. To predict cytomegalovirus infection status, the study combined high-throughput TCR immunosequencing, statistical association of individual TCRs with disease status, and machine learning. A later analysis re-examined previously published TCR beta repertoires from around 670 donors and added high-resolution HLA genotyping to investigate patterns of TCR occurrence. In the later analysis, no new phenotypic data were used to find candidate immune exposures; instead, reliance was placed on TCR beta sequences and their occurrence across donors. To decide whether each TCR beta V gene segment behaved as functional or pseudogenic, an earlier analysis of approximately 620 of the donors relied on high-throughput TCR beta sequencing. Alongside the repertoire data, information on donor age, sex, ethnicity and CMV serostatus was compiled. Genome-wide SNP genotypes for about 55% of the roughly 670 donors were used in a later genetic analysis, which treated that subset as a discovery cohort. Every discovery cohort repertoire had been produced on one sequencing platform. Class I and class II HLA loci were covered by the typing at four-digit resolution. The number of donors typed differed by locus, with about 620-630 for A, B, C, DRB1 and DQB1, roughly 520 for DQA1, approximately 580 for DPA1, and some 440 for DPB1. Roughly five DR-DQ haplotypes were handled as single units for association and clustering, since linkage in the cohort was strong. Among approximately 370 genotyped donors of the cohort, an average of about 220,000 unique TCR beta nucleotide sequences was sequenced per donor, of which about 19% were non-productive.

The cohort consisted of 666 healthy bone marrow donors. At the time of sampling, all cohort members were nominally healthy, though unrecorded immune exposures were likely present. The donor was CMV seropositive and was included in the group of 250 to 350 seropositive cohort members. Every donor gave a peripheral blood sample, and the peripheral blood mononuclear cells from that sample were used for TCR beta sequencing. Genomic DNA was extracted from the blood cell samples with the Qiagen DNeasy Blood Extraction Kit. The CDR3, from cysteine to phenylalanine, totals 14 residues. Left in the record is the CDR3 DNA by itself, 42 bases read in frame from the first base. Via the germline V gene, CDR1 is SGHRS and CDR2 YFSETQ. Trimming accounts for 4 bases at V and 4 bases at J, while the number of junction bases matched to no gene is 5. Overall study results and their limits: Because counts were too low, more than 15 rarely observed V segments, including chromosome 9 orphons, were left out of the earlier analysis of 500 to 650 of the donors. The study gave a list of under 200 TCR beta chains associated with cytomegalovirus. A cluster of highly shared sequence variants was judged likely to represent a technical artifact of the sequencing pipeline. Broadly in line with IMGT annotations, most TCR beta V segments showed up in productive rearrangements about 87% or about 30% of the time in an earlier analysis of roughly 590 of the donors. When HLA alleles, especially DR and DQ, strongly co-occurred, TCR associations were difficult to assign to individual alleles. This cohort had only TCR beta chains sequenced, and the lack of alpha or paired-chain data limited which features could be detected. Most CMV-associated TCR beta chains appeared to be HLA-restricted in a later analysis, and the HLA associations seemed to be driven largely by CMV exposure. According to a later genetic analysis, donors in an Asian-associated ancestry cluster had fewer N-insertions in productive TCRs than the roughly 700-donor mean. Sequencing depth was assumed to be roughly uniform across donors in the presence/absence analyses, though that assumption may not hold. In a later analysis, HLA-associated TCR beta chains were found to be more clonally expanded and to have lower generation probabilities than equally common non-associated chains. Correlated functional status among segregating V segments might reflect linkage disequilibrium, but an unknown experimental factor could not be ruled out. It was suggested by the authors that the approach could potentially be generalized to other disease states and immunological phenotypes. A later analysis reported that several top co-occurrence clusters appeared linked to parvovirus B19, influenza, CMV and Epstein-Barr virus. While some public TCRs were present in many individuals, most TCR sequences turned up only very rarely across donors. In vitro tests confirmed that a few of the cytomegalovirus-associated TCR beta chains recognize cytomegalovirus antigens. In both the original and validation cohorts, the classifier was reported to diagnose cytomegalovirus status with high specificity and sensitivity. Immune exposure information for the cohort was limited to CMV serostatus. HLA typing was unavailable for some donors at each locus, so association tests used only the typed subset. An association between a missense DCLRE1C variant and V-gene and J-gene trimming of TCR beta chains was found in a later genetic analysis and replicated in an independent cohort. Because the 87-base-pair reads could not distinguish some IMGT-functional V segments, including TRBV6-2 and TRBV6-3, those segments were excluded. A further reported finding was that TCR beta sequences accurately predicted the HLA-A and HLA-B alleles for most subjects in the first cohort. According to a later analysis, TCR association rates differed among HLA loci, with DRB1 alleles showing the most associated TCRs and HLA-C alleles showing the fewest. In a later analysis, around 17,000 TCR beta sequences were associated with specific HLA alleles at a false discovery rate of 0.05.

Library preparation was by the immunoSEQ multiplex PCR assay. For the multiplex PCR, a mixture combining 60 forward primers for TCR Vbeta segments and 13 reverse primers for TCR Jbeta segments was used. The CDR3 region of rearranged TCR beta genes was amplified from genomic DNA with a multiplex PCR assay. On the Illumina HiSeq System, the amplified TCR beta libraries were sequenced as 87-base-pair reads. In the authors' own workflow: A later analysis tallied 75 million to 85 million unique TCR beta chains across the 666 repertoires, and approximately 9.9 million of those chains were shared by two or more donors. To remove PCR and sequencing errors, raw reads were error-corrected and collapsed into unique sequences using a nearest-neighbor algorithm that merged closely related sequences. Alignment of CDR3 sequences to IMGT reference sequences was used to assign V, D and J gene segments. For a sequence to be retained, at least a six-nucleotide match to both a V gene segment and a J gene segment was required. Rearrangements were called productive when the CDR3 lacked stop codons and stayed in frame with V and J; all others were non-productive. Following IMGT convention, CDR3 was defined as the stretch from the second conserved V-encoded cysteine up to the conserved J-encoded phenylalanine. The earlier analysis of about 610 of the donors excluded any sequence lacking an unambiguous match to a single V gene segment. An earlier analysis of a few hundred of the donors called V segments functional above 56.7% productive rearrangements and segregating when the between-donor standard deviation exceeded 5%. A statistical classification framework was developed to diagnose cytomegalovirus status using the catalog of TCR beta chain sequences. In a later analysis, V and J genes were assigned by comparing TCR nucleotide sequences against IMGT/GENE-DB human TR gene sequences. Using the TCRdist pipeline, a later analysis assigned CDR3 sequences along with most-parsimonious VDJ recombination scenarios. In a later analysis, each TCR beta chain was defined by its CDR3 amino acid sequence together with its V-gene family, and reads without a unique V-gene family were excluded. As a way to deal with suspected cross-contamination and a sequencing artifact, a later analysis dropped nearly 600 nucleotide sequences that were highly shared and had low generation probability. For each public chain, a later analysis derived a clonal expansion index from normalized ranks of inferred template counts within each repertoire. A later analysis computed generation probabilities with a VDJ recombination model fitted to out-of-frame rearrangements, and checked the results against IGoR. A later analysis scored TCR-TCR, TCR-HLA and TCR-CMV co-occurrence with hypergeometric tests, applying a repertoire-size bias correction to TCR pairs. False discovery rates were estimated in a later analysis by permuting HLA or CMV assignments 20 times. In a later analysis, co-occurring TCRs were grouped using DBSCAN, with TCRdist sequence similarity added in when clustering inside HLA-allele-positive subsets. Co-occurrence clustering excluded repertoires with fewer than 30,000 or more than 120,000 public chains, plus five with anomalous nucleotide sharing. Imported from immuneACCESS, the table was reduced by TCRdb to in-frame sequences with V and J called. These copies leave out some clones; in studies compared against another copy, an unresolved V gene accounts for under half, and the cause of the remainder is not known. V and J calls and clone size come straight from that table; D and trimming were deduced from the DNA. This sample comprises over 100,000 clones, about four fifths of them detected only once. Of the sample, around 23% is held by the ten largest clones.

This clone was seen a few times. The target of this receptor is not known. Per-base quality was not reported, and no clone a single base away is much larger than it. In this chain, TRBV5-1 is recombined with TRBJ1-1, and 9 junction bases match TRBD1. The clonotype comes from a young man in good health and CMV-seropositive. The sequencing sample was made of PBMCs. The DNA is as follows: TGCGCCAGCAGCAGGGACAGGGAGGGCACTGAAGCTTTCTTT. It codes for CASSRDREGTEAFF.